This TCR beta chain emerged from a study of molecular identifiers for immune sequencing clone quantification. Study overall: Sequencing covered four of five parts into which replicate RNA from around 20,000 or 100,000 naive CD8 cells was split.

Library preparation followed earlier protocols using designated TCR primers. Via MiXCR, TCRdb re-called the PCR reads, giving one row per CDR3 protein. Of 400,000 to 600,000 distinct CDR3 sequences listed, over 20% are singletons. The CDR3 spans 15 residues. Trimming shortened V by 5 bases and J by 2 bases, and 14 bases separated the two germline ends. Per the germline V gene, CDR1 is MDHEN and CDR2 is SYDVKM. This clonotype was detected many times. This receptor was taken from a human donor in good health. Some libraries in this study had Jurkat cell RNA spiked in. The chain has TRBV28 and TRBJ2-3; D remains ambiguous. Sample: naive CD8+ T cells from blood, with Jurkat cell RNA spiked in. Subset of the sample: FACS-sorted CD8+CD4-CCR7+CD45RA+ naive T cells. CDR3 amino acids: CASSPGITLTDTQYF. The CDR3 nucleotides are TGTGCCAGCAGTCCCGGCATCACCCTCACAGATACGCAGTATTTT.